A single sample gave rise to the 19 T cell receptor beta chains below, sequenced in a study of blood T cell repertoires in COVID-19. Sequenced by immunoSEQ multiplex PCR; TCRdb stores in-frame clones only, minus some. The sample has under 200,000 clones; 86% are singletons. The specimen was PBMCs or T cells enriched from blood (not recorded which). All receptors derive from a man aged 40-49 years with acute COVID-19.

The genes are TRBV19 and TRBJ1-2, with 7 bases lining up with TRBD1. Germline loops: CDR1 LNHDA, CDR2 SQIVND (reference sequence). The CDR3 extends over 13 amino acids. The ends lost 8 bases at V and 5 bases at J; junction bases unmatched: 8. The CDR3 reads CASSRTGPYGYTF. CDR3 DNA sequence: TGTGCCAGTTCCCGGACAGGACCATATGGCTACACCTTC.

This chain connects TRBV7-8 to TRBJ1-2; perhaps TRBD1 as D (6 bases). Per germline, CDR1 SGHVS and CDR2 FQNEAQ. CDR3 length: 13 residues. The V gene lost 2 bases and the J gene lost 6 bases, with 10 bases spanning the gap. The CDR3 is CASSLLTGDGYTF. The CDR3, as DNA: TGTGCCAGCAGCTTACTGACAGGCGATGGCTACACCTTC.

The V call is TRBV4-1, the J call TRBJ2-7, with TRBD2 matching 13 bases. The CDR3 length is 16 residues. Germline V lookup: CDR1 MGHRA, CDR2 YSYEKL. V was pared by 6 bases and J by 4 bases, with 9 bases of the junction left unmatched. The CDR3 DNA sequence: TGCGCCAGCAGTCCATGGACTAGCGGGAGCACTTACGAGCAGTACTTC. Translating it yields CASSPWTSGSTYEQYF.

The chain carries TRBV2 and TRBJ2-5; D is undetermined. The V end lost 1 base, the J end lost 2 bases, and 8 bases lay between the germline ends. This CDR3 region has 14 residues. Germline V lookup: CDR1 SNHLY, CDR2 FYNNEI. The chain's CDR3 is CASSEGQKQETQYF. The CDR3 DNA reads TGTGCCAGCAGTGAAGGGCAGAAACAAGAGACCCAGTACTTC.

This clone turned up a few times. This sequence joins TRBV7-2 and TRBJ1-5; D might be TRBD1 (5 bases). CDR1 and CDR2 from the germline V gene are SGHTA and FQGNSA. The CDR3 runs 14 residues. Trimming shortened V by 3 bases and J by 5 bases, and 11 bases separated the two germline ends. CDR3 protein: CASSFIGADQPQHF. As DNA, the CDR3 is TGTGCCAGCAGCTTCATAGGGGCCGATCAGCCCCAGCATTTT.

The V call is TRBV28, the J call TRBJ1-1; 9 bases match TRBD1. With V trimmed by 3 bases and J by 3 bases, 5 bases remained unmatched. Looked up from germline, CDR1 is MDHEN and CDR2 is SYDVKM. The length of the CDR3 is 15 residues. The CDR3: CASSFGTGSHTEAFF. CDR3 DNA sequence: TGTGCCAGCAGTTTTGGGACAGGGAGTCACACTGAAGCTTTCTTT. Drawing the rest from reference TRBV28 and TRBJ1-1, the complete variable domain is DVKVTQSSRYLVKRTGEKVFLECVQDMDHENMFWYRQDPGLGLRLIYFSYDVKMKEKGDIPEGYSVSREKKERFSLILESASTNQTSMYLCASSFGTGSHTEAFFGQGTRLTVV.

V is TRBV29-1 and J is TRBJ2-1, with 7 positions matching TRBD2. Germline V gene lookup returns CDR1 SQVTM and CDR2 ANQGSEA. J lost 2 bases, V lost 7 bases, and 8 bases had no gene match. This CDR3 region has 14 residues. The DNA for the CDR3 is TGCAGCGCCTGGCGGGAGCGAACCTACAATGAGCAGTTCTTC. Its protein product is CSAWRERTYNEQFF.

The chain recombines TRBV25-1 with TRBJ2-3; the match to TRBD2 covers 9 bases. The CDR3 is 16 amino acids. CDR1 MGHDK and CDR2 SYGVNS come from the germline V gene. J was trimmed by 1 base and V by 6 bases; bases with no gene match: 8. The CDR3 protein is CASSGTSLEGTDTQYF. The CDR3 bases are TGTGCCAGCAGCGGGACTAGCCTGGAGGGCACAGATACGCAGTATTTT.

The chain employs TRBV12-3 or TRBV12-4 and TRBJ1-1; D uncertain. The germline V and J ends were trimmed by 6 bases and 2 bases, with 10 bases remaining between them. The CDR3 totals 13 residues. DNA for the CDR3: TGTGCCAGCAGCCCTCAGGCCAACACTGAAGCTTTCTTT. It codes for CASSPQANTEAFF.

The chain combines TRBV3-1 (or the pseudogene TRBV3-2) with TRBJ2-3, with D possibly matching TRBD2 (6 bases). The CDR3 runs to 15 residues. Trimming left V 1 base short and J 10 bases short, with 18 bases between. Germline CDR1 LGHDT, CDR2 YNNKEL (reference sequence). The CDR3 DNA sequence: TGTGCCAGCAGCCAAGTTAGCGTTGGGGGGAACTCGCAGTATTTT. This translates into CASSQVSVGGNSQYF.

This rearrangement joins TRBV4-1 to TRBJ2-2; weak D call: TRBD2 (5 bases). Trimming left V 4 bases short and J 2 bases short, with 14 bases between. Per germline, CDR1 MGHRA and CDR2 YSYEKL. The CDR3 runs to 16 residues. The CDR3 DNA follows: TGCGCCAGCAGCCGATTAGGACTCCTAAACACCGGGGAGCTGTTTTTT. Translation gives CASSRLGLLNTGELFF.

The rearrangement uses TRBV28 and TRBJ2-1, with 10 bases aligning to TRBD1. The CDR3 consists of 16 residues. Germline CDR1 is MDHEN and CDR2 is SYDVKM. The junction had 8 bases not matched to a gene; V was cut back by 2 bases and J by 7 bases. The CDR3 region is CASSLPGTGVINEQFF. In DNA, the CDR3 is TGTGCCAGCAGTTTACCCGGGACAGGGGTAATTAATGAGCAGTTCTTC.

Written as DNA, the CDR3 is TGCGCCAGCAGCTCCACACCACTAGCGGAACTAGCCAAAAACATTCAGTACTTC. Translating gives CASSSTPLAELAKNIQYF. This chain links TRBV5-1 with TRBJ2-4; 8 positions match TRBD2. Germline V gene sequence: CDR1 SGHRS, CDR2 YFSETQ. The CDR3 has 18 residues. V trimming: 3 bases; J trimming: 0 bases; junction bases outside the gene matches: 11.

DNA for the CDR3: TGTGCCAGAAGCTTGTTCGCACAACAGCACACTGAAGCTTTCTTT. It specifies CARSLFAQQHTEAFF. This sequence joins TRBV5-3 and TRBJ1-1; no clear D gene. TRBV5-3 is sorted into the ORF group, with uncertain function. This CDR3 spans 15 amino acids. V lost 1 base, J lost 3 bases, and 13 bases lay in between.

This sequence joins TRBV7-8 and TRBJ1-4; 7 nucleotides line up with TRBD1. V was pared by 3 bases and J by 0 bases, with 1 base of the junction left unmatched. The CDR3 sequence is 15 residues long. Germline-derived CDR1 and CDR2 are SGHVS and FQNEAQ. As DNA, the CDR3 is TGTGCCAGCAGCTTGGGACAGTCAACTAATGAAAAACTGTTTTTT. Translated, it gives CASSLGQSTNEKLFF.

DNA for the CDR3: TGTGCCAGCAGTCAAGTGGAGGGCACTGAAGCTTTCTTT. Encoded protein: CASSQVEGTEAFF. This rearrangement joins TRBV7-3 to TRBJ1-1, with D unresolved. This CDR3 spans 13 amino acids. The V end lost 6 bases, the J end lost 4 bases, and 12 bases lay between the germline ends. CDR1 is SGHTA and CDR2 is FQGTGA in the germline V gene.

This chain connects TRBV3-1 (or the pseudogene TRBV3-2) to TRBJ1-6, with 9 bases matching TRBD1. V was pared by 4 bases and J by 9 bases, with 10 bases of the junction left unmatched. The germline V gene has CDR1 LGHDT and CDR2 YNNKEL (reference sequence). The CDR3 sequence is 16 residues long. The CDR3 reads CASSPLRQGGFSPLHF. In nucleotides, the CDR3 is TGTGCCAGCAGCCCCTTAAGACAGGGGGGTTTTTCACCCCTCCACTTT.

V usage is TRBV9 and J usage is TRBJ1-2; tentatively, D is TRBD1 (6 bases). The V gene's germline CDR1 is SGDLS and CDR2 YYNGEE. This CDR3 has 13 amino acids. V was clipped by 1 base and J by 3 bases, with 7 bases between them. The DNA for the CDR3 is TGTGCCAGCAGCGTATCAGGGGACTATGGCTACACCTTC. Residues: CASSVSGDYGYTF.

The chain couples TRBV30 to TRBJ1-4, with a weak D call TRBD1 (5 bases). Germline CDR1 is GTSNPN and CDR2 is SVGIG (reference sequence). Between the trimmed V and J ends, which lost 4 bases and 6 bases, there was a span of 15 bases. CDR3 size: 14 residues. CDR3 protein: CAWMVGGKDEKLFF. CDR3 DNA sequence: TGTGCCTGGATGGTCGGGGGAAAGGATGAAAAACTGTTTTTT.